The 27 T cell receptor beta chains below were found in one sample sequenced in a study of sequential checkpoint blockade in melanoma. Using immunoSEQ multiplex PCR, the repertoire was profiled, and TCRdb retains in-frame clones only, with some absent. The sample has nearly 2,500 clones; more than 12% are singletons. Sample treatment: randomized to nivolumab then ipilimumab (arm A) or the reverse (arm B). The source material was tumor tissue (inferred from file names), sampled from a patient given nivolumab and ipilimumab in sequence. Every receptor here comes from a human donor with melanoma.

The gene calls are TRBV19 and TRBJ1-2; D not certain. V lost 9 bases, J lost 7 bases, and 24 bases lay in between. The germline CDR1 and CDR2 sequences are LNHDA and SQIVND (reference sequence). The CDR3 extends over 15 amino acids. The CDR3 spells CASKRSIVDGSGYTF. In DNA, the CDR3 is TGTGCCAGCAAAAGGTCTATAGTGGACGGGAGTGGCTACACCTTC.

This clone was counted only a few times. The chain has TRBV6-8 and TRBJ2-5; 9 nucleotides match TRBD1. V dropped 6 bases and J dropped 4; count of bases not matched to a gene: 6. The CDR3 is made up of 14 amino acids. Germline CDR1 is MNHGY and CDR2 is SAAAGT. CDR3 bases: TGTGCCAGCAGCCAAACAGGGGGCGGAGAGACCCAGTACTTC. Translated, it gives CASSQTGGGETQYF.

The V gene is TRBV6-8, the J gene TRBJ2-5, with D possibly called TRBD1 or TRBD2 (5 bases each). Looked up from germline, CDR1 is MNHGY and CDR2 is SAAAGT. Trimming removed 8 bases at V and 4 bases at J, with 23 bases between. The CDR3 extends over 16 amino acids. CDR3 DNA sequence: TGTGCCAGCGGACTTCTGGGGGAGCCTAGGGGAGAGACCCAGTACTTC. Translation gives CASGLLGEPRGETQYF.

By sample fraction, this clone is medium-sized. The genes are TRBV11-3 and TRBJ1-5; D uncertain. Trimming took 3 bases from V and 6 from J, leaving 18 bases between them. The germline CDR1 and CDR2 sequences are SGHNT and YENEEA. This CDR3 spans 16 amino acids. The CDR3 protein is CASSLLIGPLSQPQHF. For the CDR3, the DNA is TGTGCCAGCAGCTTGCTTATAGGCCCACTCAGTCAGCCCCAGCATTTT. Full variable domain (missing parts from reference TRBV11-3 and TRBJ1-5): EAGVVQSPRYKIIEKKQPVAFWCNPISGHNTLYWYLQNLGQGPELLIRYENEEAVDDSQLPKDRFSAERLKGVDSTLKIQPAELGDSAVYLCASSLLIGPLSQPQHFGDGTRLSIL.

The sample holds many counts of this clone. The chain couples TRBV11-3 to TRBJ1-1; 8 nucleotides match TRBD1. Germline-derived CDR1 and CDR2 are SGHNT and YENEEA. Trimming removed 4 bases from V and 5 bases from J; junction bases left unmatched: 15. The CDR3 has 17 residues. As DNA, the CDR3 is TGTGCCAGCAGCTCCACCGACAGGGGTTATCGGAGGACTGAAGCTTTCTTT. As protein: CASSSTDRGYRRTEAFF.

The chain couples TRBV5-1 to TRBJ2-1; D gene uncertain. The CDR3 is made up of 16 amino acids. Germline CDR1 SGHRS, CDR2 YFSETQ. Trimming cost V 4 bases and J 2 bases, with 16 bases left between them. The CDR3 sequence is CASSHTPAEAYNEQFF. CDR3 nucleotides: TGCGCCAGCAGCCACACGCCAGCCGAGGCCTACAATGAGCAGTTCTTC.

The chain recombines TRBV6-8 with TRBJ1-4; D uncertain. The CDR3 extends over 14 amino acids. The V end was cut by 6 bases, the J end by 6 bases, with 14 bases between. Germline values: CDR1 MNHGY, CDR2 SAAAGT. The CDR3 DNA is TGTGCCAGCAGGGATCAAAGAGGACATGAAAAACTGTTTTTT. The encoded protein is CASRDQRGHEKLFF.

The V and J genes are TRBV15 and TRBJ2-1, with 8 bases fitting TRBD1. Germline loops: CDR1 LNHNV, CDR2 YYDKDF (reference sequence). V lost 6 bases, J lost 4 bases, and 5 bases stayed unmatched. The CDR3 loop spans 14 amino acids. CDR3 DNA: TGTGCCACCAGAGTCCAGGGGGCGTACAATGAGCAGTTCTTC. This encodes CATRVQGAYNEQFF. Supplemented by reference TRBV15 and TRBJ2-1, the full variable domain reads DAMVIQNPRYQVTQFGKPVTLSCSQTLNHNVMYWYQQKSSQAPKLLFHYYDKDFNNEADTPDNFQSRRPNTSFCFLDIRSPGLGDTAMYLCATRVQGAYNEQFFGPGTRLTVL.

This clone was observed a handful of times. The chain has TRBV11-3 and TRBJ1-5; D is ambiguous. V was pared by 3 bases and J by 3 bases, with 9 bases between. Germline CDR1 SGHNT, CDR2 YENEEA. The CDR3 contains 14 residues. The DNA for the CDR3 is TGTGCCAGCAGCTTGGGAGGGCCCAATCAGCCCCAGCATTTT. Its translation: CASSLGGPNQPQHF.

This clone was seen repeatedly, ten times or more. The chain has TRBV11-3 and TRBJ1-2; 10 nucleotides match TRBD1. V was clipped by 5 bases and J by 6 bases; unmatched bases: 9. The CDR3 length is 15 residues. Germline values: CDR1 SGHNT, CDR2 YENEEA. The CDR3 reads CASSQGTGVSDGYTF. CDR3 nucleotides: TGTGCCAGCAGCCAAGGGACAGGGGTATCGGATGGCTACACCTTC.

This sequence joins TRBV5-1 and TRBJ2-7, with D perhaps given as TRBD1 or TRBD2 (6 bases each). This CDR3 has 15 amino acids. Germline assignment: CDR1 SGHRS and CDR2 YFSETQ. V shed 0 bases and J shed 3 bases, with 13 bases lying between them. The CDR3 bases are TGCGCCAGCAGCTTGGAGGGGGGCGGAATCTACGAGCAGTACTTC. This encodes CASSLEGGGIYEQYF.

This clone turned up a few times. CDR3 DNA sequence: TGTGCCAGCAGCCCACAGGGGTCCCAAGAGACCCAGTACTTC. Translation: CASSPQGSQETQYF. The chain has TRBV11-3 and TRBJ2-5; 7 bases fit TRBD1. This CDR3 spans 14 amino acids. Germline lookup yields CDR1 SGHNT and CDR2 YENEEA. V gave up 5 bases and J gave up 1 base; unmatched junction bases: 4.

This chain links TRBV7-5 with TRBJ2-7. TRBV7-5 is reported as a pseudogene. CDR3 length: 16 amino acids. The DNA of the CDR3 is TGTGCCAGCAGCTTAAGTCACTGGGACCGAGCCTACGAGCAGTACTTC. This gives the protein CASSLSHWDRAYEQYF.

This clone was counted only a few times. The V gene is TRBV30, the J gene TRBJ1-2, with 7 bases aligning to TRBD1. The CDR3 loop spans 13 amino acids. V lost 5 bases and J lost 4; bases outside the gene matches: 7. The germline CDR1 and CDR2 sequences are GTSNPN and SVGIG (reference sequence). As DNA, the CDR3 is TGTGCCTGGGGGAGGGACAGACCCTATGGCTACACCTTC. Its protein is CAWGRDRPYGYTF.

In its sample, this clone was seen a few times. The genes are TRBV6-8 and TRBJ1-2; 9 positions match TRBD1. V shed 4 bases and J 8 bases; nucleotides not matched to a gene: 5. Germline assignment: CDR1 MNHGY and CDR2 SAAAGT. This CDR3 has 13 residues. The chain's CDR3 is CASSFRDRGGYTF. CDR3 DNA sequence: TGTGCCAGCAGTTTCAGAGACAGGGGGGGCTACACCTTC.

The chain has TRBV6-8 and TRBJ2-3, with TRBD2 identical over 7 bases. Germline trimming cut 2 bases from V and 0 bases from J; bases unmatched to any gene: 2. Germline CDR1 reads MNHGY; CDR2 reads SAAAGT. The CDR3 is 15 residues long. The CDR3 region has the DNA TGTGCCAGCAGTTACGGGGGGGGTAGCACAGATACGCAGTATTTT. This sequence encodes CASSYGGGSTDTQYF.

This clone is medium-sized in the sample. The chain couples TRBV11-3 to TRBJ2-5; D not certain. The ends were cut back, 0 bases at V and 1 base at J, with 9 bases in the middle. Germline CDR1 is SGHNT and CDR2 is YENEEA. This CDR3 has 15 amino acids. The DNA for the CDR3 is TGTGCCAGCAGCTTAGAAGGGATATTCCAAGAGACCCAGTACTTC. Encoded protein: CASSLEGIFQETQYF.

The chain combines TRBV11-3 with TRBJ2-3; 10 bases map to TRBD2. The V segment lost 1 base and the J segment 6 bases; nucleotides outside the gene matches: 7. The CDR3 loop spans 16 amino acids. Germline-derived CDR1 and CDR2 are SGHNT and YENEEA. CDR3: CASSLVVAGGGDTQYF. CDR3 in DNA: TGTGCCAGCAGCTTAGTAGTAGCGGGGGGAGGGGATACGCAGTATTTT. Drawing the rest from reference TRBV11-3 and TRBJ2-3, the complete variable domain is EAGVVQSPRYKIIEKKQPVAFWCNPISGHNTLYWYLQNLGQGPELLIRYENEEAVDDSQLPKDRFSAERLKGVDSTLKIQPAELGDSAVYLCASSLVVAGGGDTQYFGPGTRLTVL.

This clone was seen only a few times. The V call is TRBV9, the J call TRBJ2-5; 9 bases match TRBD2. Trimming cost V 2 bases and J 5 bases; bases outside gene matches: 4. Germline values: CDR1 SGDLS, CDR2 YYNGEE. The CDR3 is made up of 14 amino acids. CDR3 amino acids: CASSVGLAGETQYF. In nucleotides, the CDR3 is TGTGCCAGCAGCGTGGGACTAGCTGGCGAGACCCAGTACTTC.

The chain uses TRBV15 and TRBJ2-2, with 10 bases aligning to TRBD2. CDR1 is LNHNV and CDR2 is YYDKDF in the germline V gene (reference sequence). V was pared by 4 bases and J by 0 bases, with 11 bases of the junction left unmatched. The CDR3 has 19 residues. CDR3 DNA sequence: TGTGCCACCAGCATTCGGCGCCTAGCGGGGGCCCCGAACACCGGGGAGCTGTTTTTT. It specifies CATSIRRLAGAPNTGELFF.

This clone has just a few counts. The genes are TRBV11-3 and TRBJ2-3; 12 bases are a match to TRBD1. The V gene end was trimmed by 5 bases and the J gene end by 2 bases; junction bases not matched to a gene: 5. CDR3 size: 16 residues. The germline V gene encodes CDR1 SGHNT and CDR2 YENEEA. CDR3 nucleotides: TGTGCCAGCAGCCCCGGGACAGGGGGCCCCACAGATACGCAGTATTTT. Its translation is CASSPGTGGPTDTQYF. The full variable domain, with the rest looked up from reference TRBV11-3 and TRBJ2-3, is EAGVVQSPRYKIIEKKQPVAFWCNPISGHNTLYWYLQNLGQGPELLIRYENEEAVDDSQLPKDRFSAERLKGVDSTLKIQPAELGDSAVYLCASSPGTGGPTDTQYFGPGTRLTVL.

In its sample, this clone ranks as medium-sized (0.01 to 0.1%). The genes are TRBV6-1 and TRBJ1-1, with D maybe TRBD1 (6 bases). This CDR3 has 15 amino acids. With 1 base removed from V and 5 bases from J, the gap between germline ends came to 14 bases. Germline CDR1 reads MNHNS; CDR2 reads SASEGT. The CDR3 region is CASSEDRGGLTEAFF. The CDR3 coding sequence is TGTGCCAGCAGTGAAGATAGGGGGGGTTTAACTGAAGCTTTCTTT.

The chain is built from TRBV6-8 and TRBJ1-1, with TRBD1 as a possible D gene (5 bases). Deletions cut 6 bases from V and 3 bases from J, with 17 bases between. CDR3 length: 15 residues. Per germline, CDR1 MNHGY and CDR2 SAAAGT. The DNA of the CDR3 is TGTGCCAGCAGCTCTGGAGGGGAACACTACACTGAAGCTTTCTTT. Its protein product is CASSSGGEHYTEAFF.

This chain joins TRBV9 and TRBJ1-5, with 7 bases that match TRBD1. CDR1 is SGDLS, CDR2 YYNGEE, per germline. V lost 3 bases to trimming and J lost 3 bases; unmatched junction nucleotides: 3. This CDR3 contains 14 residues. The CDR3, as DNA: TGTGCCAGCAGCGCGACAGGGAACAATCAGCCCCAGCATTTT. The encoded protein is CASSATGNNQPQHF.

The rearrangement uses TRBV5-1 and TRBJ2-3; 9 bases fit TRBD2. Looked up from germline, CDR1 is SGHRS and CDR2 is YFSETQ. Trimming cost V 4 bases and J 2 bases; bases outside gene matches: 5. The CDR3 is 15 amino acids. CDR3 sequence (DNA): TGCGCCAGCAGCAAGACTAGCGGTACCACAGATACGCAGTATTTT. As protein: CASSKTSGTTDTQYF.

This clone has a handful of counts. Here the CDR3 reads CASSRTEALELFF. The DNA for the CDR3 is TGTGCCAGCTCACGGACGGAGGCTCTAGAGCTGTTTTTT. V and J are TRBV18 and TRBJ2-2; a possible D gene is TRBD2 (5 bases). This CDR3 has 13 amino acids. Trimming shortened V by 4 bases and J by 11 bases, and 14 bases separated the two germline ends. Looked up from germline, CDR1 is KGHSH and CDR2 is LQKENI.

This clone appeared many times. The chain recombines TRBV11-3 with TRBJ2-5; 8 positions agree with TRBD1. Germline CDR1 reads SGHNT; CDR2 reads YENEEA. The CDR3 has 15 amino acids. The V and J ends lost 5 bases and 0 bases, in that order; junction bases with no gene match: 5. This chain's CDR3 is CASSRRTGYQETQYF. CDR3 in DNA: TGTGCCAGCAGCCGACGGACAGGGTACCAAGAGACCCAGTACTTC.